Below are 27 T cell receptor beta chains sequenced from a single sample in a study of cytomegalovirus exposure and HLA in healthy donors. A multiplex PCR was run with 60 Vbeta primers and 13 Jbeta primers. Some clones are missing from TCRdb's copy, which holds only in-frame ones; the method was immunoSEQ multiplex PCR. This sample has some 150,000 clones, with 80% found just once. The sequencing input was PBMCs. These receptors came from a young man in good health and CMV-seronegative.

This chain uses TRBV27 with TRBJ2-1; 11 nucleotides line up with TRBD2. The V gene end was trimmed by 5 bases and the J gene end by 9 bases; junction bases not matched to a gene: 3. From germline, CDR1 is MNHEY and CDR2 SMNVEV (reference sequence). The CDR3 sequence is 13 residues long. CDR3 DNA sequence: TGTGCCAGCAGTACTAGCGGGAGAGCTGAGCAGTTCTTC. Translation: CASSTSGRAEQFF.

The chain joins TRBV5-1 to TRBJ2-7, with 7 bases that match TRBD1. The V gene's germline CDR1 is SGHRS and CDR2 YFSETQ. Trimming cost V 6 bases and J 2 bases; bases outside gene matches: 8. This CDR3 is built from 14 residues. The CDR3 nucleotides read TGCGCCAGCATGTTCGGGCAGGGGGCCTACGAGCAGTACTTC. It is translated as CASMFGQGAYEQYF.

The CDR3 DNA follows: TGTGCCAGCAGCTTAGCACTGGGACAGGGGGGGAATGGCTACACCTTC. It codes for CASSLALGQGGNGYTF. J is TRBJ1-2 and V is TRBV7-9; 11 positions match TRBD1. The germline CDR1 and CDR2 sequences are SEHNR and FQNEAQ (reference sequence). The CDR3 length is 16 residues. The J segment lost 6 bases and the V segment lost 0 bases, leaving 6 bases of the junction unmatched.

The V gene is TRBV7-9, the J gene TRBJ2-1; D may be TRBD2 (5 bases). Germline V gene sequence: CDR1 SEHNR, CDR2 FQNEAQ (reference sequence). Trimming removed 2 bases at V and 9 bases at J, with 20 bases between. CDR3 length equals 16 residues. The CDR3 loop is CASSLTDFWLEGEQFF. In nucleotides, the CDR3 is TGTGCCAGCAGCTTAACGGACTTTTGGTTAGAGGGTGAGCAGTTCTTC.

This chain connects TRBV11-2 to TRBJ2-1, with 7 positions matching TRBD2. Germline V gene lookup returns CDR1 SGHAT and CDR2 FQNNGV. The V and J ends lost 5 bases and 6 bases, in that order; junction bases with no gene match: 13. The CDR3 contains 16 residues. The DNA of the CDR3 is TGTGCCAGCAGCGGGGTCGGCGGGAGTAGGGTCAATGAGCAGTTCTTC. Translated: CASSGVGGSRVNEQFF. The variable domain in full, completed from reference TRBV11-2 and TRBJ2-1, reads EAGVAQSPRYKIIEKRQSVAFWCNPISGHATLYWYQQILGQGPKLLIQFQNNGVVDDSQLPKDRFSAERLKGVDSTLKIQPAKLEDSAVYLCASSGVGGSRVNEQFFGPGTRLTVL.

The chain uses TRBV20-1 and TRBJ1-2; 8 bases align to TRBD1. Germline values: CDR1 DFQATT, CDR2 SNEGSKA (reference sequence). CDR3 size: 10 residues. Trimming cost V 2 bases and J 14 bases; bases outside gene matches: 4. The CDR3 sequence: CSARWDRWTF. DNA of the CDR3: TGCAGTGCTAGATGGGACAGGTGGACCTTC.

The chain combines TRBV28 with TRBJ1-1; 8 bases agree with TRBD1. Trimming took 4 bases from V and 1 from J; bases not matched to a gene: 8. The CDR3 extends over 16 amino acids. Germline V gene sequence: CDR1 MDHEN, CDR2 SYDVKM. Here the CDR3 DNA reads TGTGCCAGCAGTTCCGGGGGACAGGTTGGGAACACTGAAGCTTTCTTT. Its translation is CASSSGGQVGNTEAFF.

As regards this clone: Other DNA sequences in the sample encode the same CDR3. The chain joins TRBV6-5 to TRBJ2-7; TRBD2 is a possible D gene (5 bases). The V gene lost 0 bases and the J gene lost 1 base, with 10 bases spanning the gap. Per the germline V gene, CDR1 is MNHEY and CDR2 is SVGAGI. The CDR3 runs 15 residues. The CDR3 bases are TGTGCCAGCAGTTACTCGGCCAGCGGATCCTACGAGCAGTACTTC. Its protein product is CASSYSASGSYEQYF.

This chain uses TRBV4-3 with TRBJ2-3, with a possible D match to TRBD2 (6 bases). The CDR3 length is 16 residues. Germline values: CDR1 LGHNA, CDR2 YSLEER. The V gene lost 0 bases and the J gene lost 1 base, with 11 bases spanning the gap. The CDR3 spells CASSQDTGVRTDTQYF. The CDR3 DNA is TGCGCCAGCAGCCAAGATACGGGGGTCCGCACAGATACGCAGTATTTT.

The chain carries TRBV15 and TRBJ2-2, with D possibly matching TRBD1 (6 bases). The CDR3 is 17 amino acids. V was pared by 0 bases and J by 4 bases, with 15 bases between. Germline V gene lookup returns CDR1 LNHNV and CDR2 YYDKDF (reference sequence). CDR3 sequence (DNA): TGTGCCACCAGCAGAGATCTGCCAGCACAGGGCACCGGGGAGCTGTTTTTT. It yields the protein CATSRDLPAQGTGELFF.

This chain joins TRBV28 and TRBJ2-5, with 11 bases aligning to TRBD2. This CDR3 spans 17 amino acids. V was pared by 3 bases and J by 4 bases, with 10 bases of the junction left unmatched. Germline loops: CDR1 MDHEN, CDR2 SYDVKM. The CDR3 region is CASSLVLAGEDRETQYF. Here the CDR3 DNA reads TGTGCCAGCAGTTTGGTACTAGCGGGAGAAGACAGAGAGACCCAGTACTTC.

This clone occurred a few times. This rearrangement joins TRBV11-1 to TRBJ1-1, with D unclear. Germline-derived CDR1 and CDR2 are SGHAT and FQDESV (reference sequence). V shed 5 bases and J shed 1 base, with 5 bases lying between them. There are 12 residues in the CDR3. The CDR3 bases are TGTGCCAGCAGCCACAGGAACACTGAAGCTTTCTTT. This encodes CASSHRNTEAFF.

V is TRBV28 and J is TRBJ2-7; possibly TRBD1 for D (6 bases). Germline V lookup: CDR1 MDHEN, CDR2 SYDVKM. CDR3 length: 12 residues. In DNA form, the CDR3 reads TGTGCCAGCAGTTTCGGAACAGGGCCCTTTCAGGTC. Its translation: CASSFGTGPFQV.

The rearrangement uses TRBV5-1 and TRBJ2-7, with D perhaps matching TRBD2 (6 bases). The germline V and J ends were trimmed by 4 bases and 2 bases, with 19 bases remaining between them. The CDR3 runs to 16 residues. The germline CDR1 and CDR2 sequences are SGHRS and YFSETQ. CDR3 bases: TGCGCCAGCAGCAAATACCCAGCGGCGGGGACCTACGAGCAGTACTTC. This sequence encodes CASSKYPAAGTYEQYF.

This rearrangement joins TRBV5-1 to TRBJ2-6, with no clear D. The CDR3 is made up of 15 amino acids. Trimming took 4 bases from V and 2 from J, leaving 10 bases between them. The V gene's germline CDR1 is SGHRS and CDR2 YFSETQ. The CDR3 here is CASSPERAGANVLTF. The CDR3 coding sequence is TGCGCCAGCAGCCCTGAAAGAGCTGGGGCCAACGTCCTGACTTTC.

The DNA for the CDR3 is TGTGCCTGGAGCCGGACTGAAGCTTTCTTT. It yields the protein CAWSRTEAFF. The chain recombines TRBV30 with TRBJ1-1; D remains ambiguous. The germline gives CDR1 GTSNPN, CDR2 SVGIG (reference sequence). This CDR3 region has 10 residues. The V and J ends lost 3 bases and 5 bases respectively, with 4 bases between them.

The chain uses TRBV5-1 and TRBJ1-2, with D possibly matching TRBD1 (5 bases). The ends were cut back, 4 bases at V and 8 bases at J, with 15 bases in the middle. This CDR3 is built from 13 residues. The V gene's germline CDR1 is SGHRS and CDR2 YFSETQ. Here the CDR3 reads CASSDPGGSGYTF. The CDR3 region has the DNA TGCGCCAGCAGCGACCCGGGGGGGAGCGGCTACACCTTC.

As DNA, the CDR3 is TGCGCCAGCAGCTTAGGGGGATCGAGGGTACAAGAGACCCAGTACTTC. It codes for CASSLGGSRVQETQYF. This sequence joins TRBV5-1 and TRBJ2-5; a possible D gene is TRBD1 (6 bases). V lost 2 bases to trimming and J lost 2 bases, with 16 bases between them. The germline V gene has CDR1 SGHRS and CDR2 YFSETQ. This CDR3 has 16 residues.

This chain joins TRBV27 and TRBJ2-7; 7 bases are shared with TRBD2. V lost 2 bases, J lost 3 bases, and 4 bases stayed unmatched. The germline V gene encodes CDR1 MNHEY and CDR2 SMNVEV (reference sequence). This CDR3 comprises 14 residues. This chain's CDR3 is CASSLRLADYEQYF. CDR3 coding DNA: TGTGCCAGCAGTTTAAGGCTAGCGGACTACGAGCAGTACTTC.

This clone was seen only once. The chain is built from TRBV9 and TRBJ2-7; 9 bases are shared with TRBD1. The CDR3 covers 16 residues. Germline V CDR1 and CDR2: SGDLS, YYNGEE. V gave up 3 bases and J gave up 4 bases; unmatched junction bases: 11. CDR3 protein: CASSEGQGMREYEQYF. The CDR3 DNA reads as TGTGCCAGCAGCGAAGGACAGGGGATGCGGGAGTACGAGCAGTACTTC. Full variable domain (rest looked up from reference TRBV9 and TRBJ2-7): DSGVTQTPKHLITATGQRVTLRCSPRSGDLSVYWYQQSLDQGLQFLIQYYNGEERAKGNILERFSAQQFPDLHSELNLSSLELGDSALYFCASSEGQGMREYEQYFGPGTRLTVT.

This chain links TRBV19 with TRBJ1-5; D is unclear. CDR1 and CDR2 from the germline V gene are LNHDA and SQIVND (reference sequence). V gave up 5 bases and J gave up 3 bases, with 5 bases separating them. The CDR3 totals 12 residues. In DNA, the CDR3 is TGTGCCAGTAGTCTCCCCAATCAGCCCCAGCATTTT. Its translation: CASSLPNQPQHF.

The chain's CDR3 is CASSQGQGARETQYF. The DNA for the CDR3 is TGTGCCAGCAGCCAGGGACAGGGGGCACGGGAGACCCAGTACTTC. The chain has TRBV7-7 and TRBJ2-5, with 12 bases fitting TRBD1. The CDR3 loop spans 15 amino acids. After removal of 5 bases from V and 5 bases from J, the junction contained 6 bases not matched to a gene. The V gene's germline CDR1 is SSHAT and CDR2 FNYEAQ (reference sequence).

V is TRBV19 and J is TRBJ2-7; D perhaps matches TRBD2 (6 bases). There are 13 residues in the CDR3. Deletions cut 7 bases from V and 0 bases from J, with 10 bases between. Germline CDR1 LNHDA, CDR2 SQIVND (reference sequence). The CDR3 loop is CASTAGPSYEQYF. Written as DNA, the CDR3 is TGTGCCAGTACCGCGGGGCCCTCCTACGAGCAGTACTTC.

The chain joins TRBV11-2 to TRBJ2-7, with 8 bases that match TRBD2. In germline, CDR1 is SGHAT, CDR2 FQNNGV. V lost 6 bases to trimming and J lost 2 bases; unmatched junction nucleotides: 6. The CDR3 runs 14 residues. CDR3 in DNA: TGTGCCAGCAGTAGTAGCGGGGTGACCTACGAGCAGTACTTC. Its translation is CASSSSGVTYEQYF.

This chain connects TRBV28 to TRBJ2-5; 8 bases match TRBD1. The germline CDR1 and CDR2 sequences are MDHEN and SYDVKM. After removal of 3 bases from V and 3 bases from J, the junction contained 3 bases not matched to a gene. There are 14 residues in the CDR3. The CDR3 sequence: CASSFDRGEETQYF. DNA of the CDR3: TGTGCCAGCAGTTTTGACAGGGGAGAAGAGACCCAGTACTTC. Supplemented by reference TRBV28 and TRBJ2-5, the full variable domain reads DVKVTQSSRYLVKRTGEKVFLECVQDMDHENMFWYRQDPGLGLRLIYFSYDVKMKEKGDIPEGYSVSREKKERFSLILESASTNQTSMYLCASSFDRGEETQYFGPGTRLLVL.

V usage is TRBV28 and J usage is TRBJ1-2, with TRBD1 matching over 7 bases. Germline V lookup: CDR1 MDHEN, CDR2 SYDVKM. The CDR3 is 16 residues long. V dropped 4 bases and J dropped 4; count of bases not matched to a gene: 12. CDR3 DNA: TGTGCCAGCAGTTCACCTTACAGGGGTGAGGGCTATGGCTACACCTTC. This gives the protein CASSSPYRGEGYGYTF.

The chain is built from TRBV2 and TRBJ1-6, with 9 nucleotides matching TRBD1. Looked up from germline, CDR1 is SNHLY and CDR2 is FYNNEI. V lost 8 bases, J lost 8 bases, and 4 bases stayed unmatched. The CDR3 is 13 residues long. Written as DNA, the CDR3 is TGTGCCAGCCGGGACAGGGAGGATTCACCCCTCCACTTT. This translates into CASRDREDSPLHF.